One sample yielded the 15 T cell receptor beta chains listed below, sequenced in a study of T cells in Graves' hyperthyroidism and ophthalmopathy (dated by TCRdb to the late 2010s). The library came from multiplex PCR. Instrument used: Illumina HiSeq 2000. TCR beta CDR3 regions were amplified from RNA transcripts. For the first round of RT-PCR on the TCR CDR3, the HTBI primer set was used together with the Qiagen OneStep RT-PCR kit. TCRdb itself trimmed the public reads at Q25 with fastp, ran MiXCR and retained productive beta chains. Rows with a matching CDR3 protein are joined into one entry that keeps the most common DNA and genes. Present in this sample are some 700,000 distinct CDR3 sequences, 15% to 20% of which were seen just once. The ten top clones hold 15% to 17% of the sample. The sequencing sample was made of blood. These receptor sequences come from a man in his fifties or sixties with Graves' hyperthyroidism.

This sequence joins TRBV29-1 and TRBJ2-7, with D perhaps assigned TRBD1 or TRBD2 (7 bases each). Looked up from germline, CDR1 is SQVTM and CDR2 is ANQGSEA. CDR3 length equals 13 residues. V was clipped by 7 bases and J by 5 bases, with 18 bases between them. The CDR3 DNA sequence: TGCAGCGCCCTAGCAGGGGGGGGCCACGAGCAGTACTTC. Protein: CSALAGGGHEQYF.

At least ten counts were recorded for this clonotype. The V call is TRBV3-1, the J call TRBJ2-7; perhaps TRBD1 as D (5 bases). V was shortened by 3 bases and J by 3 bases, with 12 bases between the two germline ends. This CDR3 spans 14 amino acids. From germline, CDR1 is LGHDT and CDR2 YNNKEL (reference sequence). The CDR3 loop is CASSHRTPFYEQYF. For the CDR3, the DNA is TGTGCCAGCAGCCACCGGACACCCTTCTACGAGCAGTACTTC.

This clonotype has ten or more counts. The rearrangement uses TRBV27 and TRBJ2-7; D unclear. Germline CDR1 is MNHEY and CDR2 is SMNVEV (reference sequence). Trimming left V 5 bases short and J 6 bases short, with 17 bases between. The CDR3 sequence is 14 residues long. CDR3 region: CASSLLPRQTEQYF. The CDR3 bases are TGTGCCAGCAGTCTACTACCCCGACAAACCGAGCAGTACTTC.

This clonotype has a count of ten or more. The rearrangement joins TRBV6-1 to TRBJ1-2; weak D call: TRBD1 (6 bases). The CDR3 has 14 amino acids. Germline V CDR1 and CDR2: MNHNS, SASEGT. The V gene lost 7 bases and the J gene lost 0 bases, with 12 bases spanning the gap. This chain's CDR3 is CASIAGTTNYGYTF. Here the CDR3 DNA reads TGTGCCAGCATCGCCGGGACAACTAACTATGGCTACACCTTC.

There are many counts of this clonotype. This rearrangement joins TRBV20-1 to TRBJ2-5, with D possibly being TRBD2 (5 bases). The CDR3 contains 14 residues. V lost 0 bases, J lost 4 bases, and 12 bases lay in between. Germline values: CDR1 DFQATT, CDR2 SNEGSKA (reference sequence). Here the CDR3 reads CSARDLDSTETQYF. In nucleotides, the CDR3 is TGCAGTGCTAGAGATTTGGACTCGACAGAGACCCAGTACTTC.

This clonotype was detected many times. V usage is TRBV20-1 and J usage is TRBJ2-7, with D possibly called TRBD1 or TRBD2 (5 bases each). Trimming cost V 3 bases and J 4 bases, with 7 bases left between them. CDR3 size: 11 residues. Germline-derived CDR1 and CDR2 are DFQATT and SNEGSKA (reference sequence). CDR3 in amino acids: CSASEGYEQYF. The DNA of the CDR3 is TGCAGTGCTAGCGAGGGGTACGAGCAGTACTTC.

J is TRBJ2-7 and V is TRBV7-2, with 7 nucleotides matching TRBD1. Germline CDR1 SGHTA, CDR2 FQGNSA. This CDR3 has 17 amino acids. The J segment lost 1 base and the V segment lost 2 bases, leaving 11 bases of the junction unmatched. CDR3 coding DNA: TGTGCCAGCAGCTTAAGGGGACAGAGAATAAGATCCTACGAGCAGTACTTC. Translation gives CASSLRGQRIRSYEQYF.

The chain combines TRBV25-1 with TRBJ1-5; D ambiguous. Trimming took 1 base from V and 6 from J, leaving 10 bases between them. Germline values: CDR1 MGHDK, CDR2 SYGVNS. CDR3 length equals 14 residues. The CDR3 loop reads CASSESTRSQPQHF. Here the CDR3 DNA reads TGTGCCAGCAGTGAATCTACCAGAAGTCAGCCCCAGCATTTT.

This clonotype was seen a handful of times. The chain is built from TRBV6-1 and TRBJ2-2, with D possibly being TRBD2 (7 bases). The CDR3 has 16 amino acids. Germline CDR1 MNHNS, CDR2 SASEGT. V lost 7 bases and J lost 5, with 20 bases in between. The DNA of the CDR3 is TGTGCCAGCATCGGGGGCGGGAGAAGGTCGACCGGGGAGCTGTTTTTT. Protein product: CASIGGGRRSTGELFF.

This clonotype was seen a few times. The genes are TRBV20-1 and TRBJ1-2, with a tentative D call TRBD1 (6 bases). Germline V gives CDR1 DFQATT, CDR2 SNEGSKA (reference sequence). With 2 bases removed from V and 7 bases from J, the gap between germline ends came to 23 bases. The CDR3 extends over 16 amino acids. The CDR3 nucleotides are TGCAGTGCTAGAAACACTGTCGGGGGGCGCACTCCTGGCTACACCTTC. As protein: CSARNTVGGRTPGYTF.

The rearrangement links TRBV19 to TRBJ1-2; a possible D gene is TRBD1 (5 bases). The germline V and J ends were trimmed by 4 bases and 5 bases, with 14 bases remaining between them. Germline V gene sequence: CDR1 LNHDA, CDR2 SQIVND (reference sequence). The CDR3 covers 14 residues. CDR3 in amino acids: CASSTVRDRYGYTF. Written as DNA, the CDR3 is TGTGCCAGTAGTACAGTCAGGGATCGGTATGGCTACACCTTC.

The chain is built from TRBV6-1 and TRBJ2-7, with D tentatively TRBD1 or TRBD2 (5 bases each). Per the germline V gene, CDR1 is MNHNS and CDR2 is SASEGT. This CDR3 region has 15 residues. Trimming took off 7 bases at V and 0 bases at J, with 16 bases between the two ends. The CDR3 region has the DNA TGTGCCAGCACCCCTCCGCTGGGGGACTCCTACGAGCAGTACTTC. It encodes CASTPPLGDSYEQYF.

CDR3 DNA: TGTGCCAGCAGTGAAGCCAAACAGGGGGTGGTTTTGAACACTGAAGCTTTCTTT. Translated: CASSEAKQGVVLNTEAFF. The chain uses TRBV6-1 and TRBJ1-1; 8 bases are a match to TRBD1. The V segment lost 0 bases and the J segment 0 bases; nucleotides outside the gene matches: 9. The CDR3 has 18 amino acids. Germline CDR1 is MNHNS and CDR2 is SASEGT.

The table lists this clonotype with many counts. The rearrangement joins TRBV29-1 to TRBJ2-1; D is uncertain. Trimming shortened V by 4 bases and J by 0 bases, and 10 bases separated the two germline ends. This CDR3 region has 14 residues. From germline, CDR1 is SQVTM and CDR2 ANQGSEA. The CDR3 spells CSVGASSSYNEQFF. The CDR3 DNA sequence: TGCAGCGTTGGAGCGTCGAGCTCCTACAATGAGCAGTTCTTC.

The CDR3 loop reads CASSEAPTQYF. The CDR3 DNA follows: TGTGCCAGCAGTGAAGCCCCGACCCAGTACTTC. The chain carries TRBV2 and TRBJ2-5, with D unclear. The CDR3 extends over 11 amino acids. The germline V gene has CDR1 SNHLY and CDR2 FYNNEI. Trimming removed 0 bases from V and 7 bases from J, with 3 bases in between.